This T cell receptor (beta chain) was sequenced during a study of technical replicates of blood from a few donors. Libraries were prepared by immunoSEQ multiplex PCR; TCRdb keeps only in-frame clonotypes and omits some of them. The repertoire has approximately 70,000 clones, 91% of them found once; the top ten carry around 0.34%. Sequenced: T cells isolated from PBMCs. The TCR was taken from a human donor in good health. Some clones in this sample may be carry-over from other donors' samples.

The CDR3 nucleotides read TGTGCCAGCAGCTTAGTCTCGACAGCCGGCTACACCTTC. Translated: CASSLVSTAGYTF. The chain uses TRBV7-9 and TRBJ1-2, with a possible D match to TRBD1 (5 bases). Per the germline V gene, CDR1 is SEHNR and CDR2 is FQNEAQ (reference sequence). V lost 1 base, J lost 8 bases, and 11 bases lay in between. CDR3 length equals 13 residues.